Below, 8 T cell receptor beta chains from the same sample are listed, as sequenced in a study of T-cell reconstitution after alpha-beta-depleted transplantation in children. The authors prepared the TCRbeta library with unique molecular identifiers. MiXCR, run by TCRdb on the PCR reads, gives a single entry per CDR3 protein. The data hold hundreds of thousands of distinct CDR3 sequences, with around 13% observed a single time. Specimen: PBMCs, collected before TCRalphabeta/CD19-depleted stem cell transplant. These receptors came from a girl aged 2 to 10 with congenital amegakaryocytic thrombocytopenia, due to receive a stem cell transplant.

This chain uses TRBV7-8 with TRBJ2-1; TRBD2 matches 9 bases. In germline, CDR1 is SGHVS, CDR2 FQNEAQ. V lost 4 bases to trimming and J lost 5 bases; unmatched junction nucleotides: 9. The CDR3 length is 16 residues. DNA for the CDR3: TGTGCCAGCAGCTCCCGAGCGGGAGGCCTCGACAATGAGCAGTTCTTC. This codes for CASSSRAGGLDNEQFF.

In this sample, this clonotype turned up many times. This chain uses TRBV3-1 with TRBJ2-1, with 8 positions matching TRBD2. V dropped 2 bases and J dropped 7; count of bases not matched to a gene: 4. Germline V gives CDR1 LGHDT, CDR2 YNNKEL (reference sequence). CDR3 length: 14 amino acids. CDR3 region: CASSQLAGGNEQFF. The CDR3 bases are TGTGCCAGCAGCCAACTAGCGGGTGGGAATGAGCAGTTCTTC.

This sequence joins TRBV5-5 and TRBJ2-1; 12 bases match TRBD1. CDR1 is SGHKS and CDR2 is YYEKEE in the germline V gene (reference sequence). The V and J ends lost 2 bases and 5 bases, in that order; junction bases with no gene match: 2. The CDR3 has 15 amino acids. DNA of the CDR3: TGTGCCAGCAGCTTAGGGACAGGGGGCCACAATGAGCAGTTCTTC. Translated: CASSLGTGGHNEQFF. The full variable domain, in which reference TRBV5-5 and TRBJ2-1 provide the parts outside the CDR3, is DAGVTQSPTHLIKTRGQQVTLRCSPISGHKSVSWYQQVLGQGPQFIFQYYEKEERGRGNFPDRFSARQFPNYSSELNVNALLLGDSALYLCASSLGTGGHNEQFFGPGTRLTVL.

The sample holds many counts of this clonotype. The rearrangement joins TRBV4-1 to TRBJ2-1; 10 positions match TRBD2. V gave up 1 base and J gave up 5 bases; unmatched junction bases: 5. The V gene's germline CDR1 is MGHRA and CDR2 YSYEKL. CDR3 size: 16 residues. CDR3 loop: CASSQALAGADNEQFF. In DNA form, the CDR3 reads TGCGCCAGCAGCCAAGCGCTAGCGGGAGCGGACAATGAGCAGTTCTTC.

Points on this clonotype: A much larger clone is a single base away; this may be a read error. This sequence joins TRBV12-3 or TRBV12-4 and TRBJ2-2; D uncertain. The CDR3 spans 14 residues. CDR3 DNA sequence: TGTGCCAGCAGTTTCCTAGAGTATACCGTGGAGCTGTTTTTT. As protein: CASSFLEYTVELFF.

At least ten counts were recorded for this clonotype. V and J are TRBV5-1 and TRBJ2-3, with TRBD2 as a possible D gene (6 bases). Trimming took 5 bases from V and 5 from J, leaving 18 bases between them. Germline V gives CDR1 SGHRS, CDR2 YFSETQ. The CDR3 is made up of 15 amino acids. CDR3 sequence reads: CASSYGGGEVDTQYF. DNA of the CDR3: TGCGCCAGCAGTTACGGTGGAGGGGAGGTAGATACGCAGTATTTT.

This clonotype was observed many times. This chain links TRBV10-3 with TRBJ2-1; 7 nucleotides line up with TRBD2. With 5 bases clipped from V and 4 bases from J, the junction kept 8 bases outside the gene matches. The germline gives CDR1 ENHRY, CDR2 SYGVKD. The CDR3 is 15 amino acids. The CDR3 protein is CAISPVAGVYNEQFF. DNA of the CDR3: TGTGCCATCAGTCCCGTTGCGGGAGTTTACAATGAGCAGTTCTTC.

Details on this clonotype: Since a much larger clone is just one base distant, this may be a read error. Here the CDR3 DNA reads TGTGCCACCAGCATGAAACTACTAGCGGGAGGGACCTACGAGCAGTACTTC. This translates into CATSMKLLAGGTYEQYF. The chain uses TRBV15 and TRBJ2-7; TRBD2 agrees at 13 bases. Germline-derived CDR1 and CDR2 are LNHNV and YYDKDF (reference sequence). V trimming: 4 bases; J trimming: 2 bases; junction bases outside the gene matches: 8. This CDR3 has 17 residues.